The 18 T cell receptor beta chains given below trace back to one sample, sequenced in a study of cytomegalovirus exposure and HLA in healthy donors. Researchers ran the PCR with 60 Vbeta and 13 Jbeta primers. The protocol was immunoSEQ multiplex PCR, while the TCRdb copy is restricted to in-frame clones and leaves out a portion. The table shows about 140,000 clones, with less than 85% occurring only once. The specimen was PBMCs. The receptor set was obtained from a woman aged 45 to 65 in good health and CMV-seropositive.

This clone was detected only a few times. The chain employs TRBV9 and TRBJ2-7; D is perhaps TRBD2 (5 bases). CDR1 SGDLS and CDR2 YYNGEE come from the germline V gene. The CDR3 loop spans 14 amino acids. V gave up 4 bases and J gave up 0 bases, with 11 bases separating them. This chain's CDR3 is CASSPGGPSYEQYF. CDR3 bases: TGTGCCAGCAGCCCCGGCGGGCCCTCCTACGAGCAGTACTTC.

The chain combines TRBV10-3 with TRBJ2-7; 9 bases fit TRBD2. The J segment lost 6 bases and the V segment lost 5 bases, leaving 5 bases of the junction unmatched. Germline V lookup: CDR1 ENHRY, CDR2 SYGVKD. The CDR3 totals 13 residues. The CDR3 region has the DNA TGTGCCATCAGTTCCGGGACTAGCTCCGAGCAGTACTTC. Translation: CAISSGTSSEQYF.

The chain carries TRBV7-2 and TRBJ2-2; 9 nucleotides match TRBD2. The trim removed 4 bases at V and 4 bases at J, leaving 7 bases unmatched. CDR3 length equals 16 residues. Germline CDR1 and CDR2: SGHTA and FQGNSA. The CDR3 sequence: CASSSRAGGPTGELFF. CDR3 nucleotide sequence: TGTGCCAGCAGCTCCCGCGCGGGGGGGCCCACCGGGGAGCTGTTTTTT.

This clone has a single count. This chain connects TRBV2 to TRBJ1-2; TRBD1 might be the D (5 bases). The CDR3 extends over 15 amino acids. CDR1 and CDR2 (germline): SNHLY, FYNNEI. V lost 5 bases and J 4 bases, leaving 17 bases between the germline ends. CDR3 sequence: CASSPSGANTYGYTF. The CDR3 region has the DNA TGTGCCAGCAGTCCAAGCGGGGCCAATACCTATGGCTACACCTTC.

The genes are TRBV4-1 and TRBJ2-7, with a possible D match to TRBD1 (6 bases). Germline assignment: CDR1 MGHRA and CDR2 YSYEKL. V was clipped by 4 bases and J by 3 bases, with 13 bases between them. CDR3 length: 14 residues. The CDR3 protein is CASSLRDTYYEQYF. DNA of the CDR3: TGCGCCAGCAGCCTCCGGGACACATACTACGAGCAGTACTTC.

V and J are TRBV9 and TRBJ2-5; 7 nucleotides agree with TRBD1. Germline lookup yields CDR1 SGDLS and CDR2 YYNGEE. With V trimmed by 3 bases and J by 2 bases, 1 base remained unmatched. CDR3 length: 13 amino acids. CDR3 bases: TGTGCCAGCAGCGAGGGACAGCAAGAGACCCAGTACTTC. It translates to CASSEGQQETQYF.

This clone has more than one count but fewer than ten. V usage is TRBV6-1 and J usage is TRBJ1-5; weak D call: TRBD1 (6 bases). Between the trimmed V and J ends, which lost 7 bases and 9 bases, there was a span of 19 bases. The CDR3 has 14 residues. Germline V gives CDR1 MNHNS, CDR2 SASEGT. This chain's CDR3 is CASTTQGEGVPQHF. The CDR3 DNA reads TGTGCCAGCACCACACAGGGTGAGGGGGTGCCCCAGCATTTT.

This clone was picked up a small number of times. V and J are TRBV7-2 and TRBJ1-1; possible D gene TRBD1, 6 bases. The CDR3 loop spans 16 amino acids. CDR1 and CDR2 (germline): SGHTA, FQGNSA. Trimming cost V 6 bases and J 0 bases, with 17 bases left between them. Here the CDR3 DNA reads TGTGCCAGCAGGGGGGCAGGGGCTACTGTGAACACTGAAGCTTTCTTT. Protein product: CASRGAGATVNTEAFF.

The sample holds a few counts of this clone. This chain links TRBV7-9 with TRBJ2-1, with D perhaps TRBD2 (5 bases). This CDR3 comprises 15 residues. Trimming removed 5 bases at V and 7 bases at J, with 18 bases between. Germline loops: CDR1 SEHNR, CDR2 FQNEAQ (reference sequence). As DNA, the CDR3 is TGTGCCAGCAGCCGCGAGCGCGGGTCTGTGAATGAGCAGTTCTTC. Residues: CASSRERGSVNEQFF. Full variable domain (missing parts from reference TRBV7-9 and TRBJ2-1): DTGVSQNPRHKITKRGQNVTFRCDPISEHNRLYWYRQTLGQGPEFLTYFQNEAQLEKSRLLSDRFSAERPKGSFSTLEIQRTEQGDSAMYLCASSRERGSVNEQFFGPGTRLTVL.

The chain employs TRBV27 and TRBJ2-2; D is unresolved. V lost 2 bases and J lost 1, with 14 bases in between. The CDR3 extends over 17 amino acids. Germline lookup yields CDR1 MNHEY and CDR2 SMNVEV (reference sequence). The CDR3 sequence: CASSLTGRSQNTGELFF. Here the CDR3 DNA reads TGTGCCAGCAGTTTAACGGGTCGGTCGCAGAACACCGGGGAGCTGTTTTTT.

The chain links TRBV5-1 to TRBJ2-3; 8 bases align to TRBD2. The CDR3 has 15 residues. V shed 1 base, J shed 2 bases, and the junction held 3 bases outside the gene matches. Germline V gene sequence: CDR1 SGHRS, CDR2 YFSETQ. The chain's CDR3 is CASSLQAGDTDTQYF. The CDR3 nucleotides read TGCGCCAGCAGCTTGCAAGCGGGGGACACAGATACGCAGTATTTT.

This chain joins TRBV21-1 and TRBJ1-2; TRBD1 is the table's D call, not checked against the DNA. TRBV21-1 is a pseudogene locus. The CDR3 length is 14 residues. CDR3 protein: CASSKVQGVHGYTF. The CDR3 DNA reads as TGTGCCAGCAGCAAGGTTCAGGGTGTCCATGGCTACACCTTC.

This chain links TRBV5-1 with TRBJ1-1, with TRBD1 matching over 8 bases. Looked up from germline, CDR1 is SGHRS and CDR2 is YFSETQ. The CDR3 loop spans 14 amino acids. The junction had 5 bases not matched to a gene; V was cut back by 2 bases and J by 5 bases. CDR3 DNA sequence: TGCGCCAGCAGCTTACAGGGGGATTATACTGAAGCTTTCTTT. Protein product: CASSLQGDYTEAFF.

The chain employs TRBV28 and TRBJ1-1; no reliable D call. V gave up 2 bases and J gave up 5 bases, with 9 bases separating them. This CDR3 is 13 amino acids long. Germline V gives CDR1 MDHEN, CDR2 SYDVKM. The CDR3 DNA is TGTGCCAGCAGTTTAAGAGCGGAAACTGAAGCTTTCTTT. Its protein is CASSLRAETEAFF.

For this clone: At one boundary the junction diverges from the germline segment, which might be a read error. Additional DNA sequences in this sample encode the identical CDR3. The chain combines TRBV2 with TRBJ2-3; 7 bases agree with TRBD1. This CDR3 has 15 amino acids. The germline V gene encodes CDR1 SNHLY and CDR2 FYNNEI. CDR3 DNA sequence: TGTGCCAGTAGTGATAGTAGGGGGCGCACAGATACGCAGTATTTT. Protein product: CASSDSRGRTDTQYF. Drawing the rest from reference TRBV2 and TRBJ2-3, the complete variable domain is EPEVTQTPSHQVTQMGQEVILRCVPISNHLYFYWYRQILGQKVEFLVSFYNNEISEKSEIFDDQFSVERPDGSNFTLKIRSTKLEDSAMYFCASSDSRGRTDTQYFGPGTRLTVL.

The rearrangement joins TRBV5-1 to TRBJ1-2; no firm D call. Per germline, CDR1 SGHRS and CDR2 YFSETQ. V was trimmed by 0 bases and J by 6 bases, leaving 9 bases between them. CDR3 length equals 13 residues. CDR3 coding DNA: TGCGCCAGCAGCTTGGGTCCCGGGGATGGCTACACCTTC. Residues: CASSLGPGDGYTF.

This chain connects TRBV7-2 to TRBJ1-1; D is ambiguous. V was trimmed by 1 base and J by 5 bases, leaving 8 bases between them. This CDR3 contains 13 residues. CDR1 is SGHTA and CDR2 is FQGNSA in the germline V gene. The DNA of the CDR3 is TGTGCCAGCAGCTTAGTTCAGAAAACTGAAGCTTTCTTT. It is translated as CASSLVQKTEAFF. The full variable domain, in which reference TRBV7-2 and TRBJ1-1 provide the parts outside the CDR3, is GAGVSQSPSNKVTEKGKDVELRCDPISGHTALYWYRQSLGQGLEFLIYFQGNSAPDKSGLPSDRFSAERTGGSVSTLTIQRTQQEDSAVYLCASSLVQKTEAFFGQGTRLTVV.

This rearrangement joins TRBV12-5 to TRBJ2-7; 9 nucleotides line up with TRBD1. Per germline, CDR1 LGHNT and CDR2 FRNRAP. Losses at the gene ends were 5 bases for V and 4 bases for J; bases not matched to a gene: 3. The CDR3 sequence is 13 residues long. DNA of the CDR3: TGTGCTAGTGGTATCGACAGGGGGTACGAGCAGTACTTC. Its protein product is CASGIDRGYEQYF.